One sample yielded the 14 T cell receptor beta chains listed below, sequenced in a study of technical replicates of blood from a few donors. The protocol was immunoSEQ multiplex PCR, while the TCRdb copy is restricted to in-frame clones and leaves out a portion. The sample shows 65,000 to 85,000 clones, around nine tenths of them seen only once. Sequences were obtained from T cells isolated from PBMCs. Every receptor here comes from a human donor in good health.

V gene TRBV11-1 combines with J gene TRBJ2-2; 11 nucleotides match TRBD2. The CDR3 runs 16 residues. The germline CDR1 and CDR2 sequences are SGHAT and FQDESV (reference sequence). Trimming removed 4 bases from V and 5 bases from J; junction bases left unmatched: 6. The CDR3 nucleotides are TGTGCCAGCAGCTGGCGCCCTAGCGGGGGGACCGGGGAGCTGTTTTTT. It translates to CASSWRPSGGTGELFF. The full variable domain, in which reference TRBV11-1 and TRBJ2-2 provide the parts outside the CDR3, is EAEVAQSPRYKITEKSQAVAFWCDPISGHATLYWYRQILGQGPELLVQFQDESVVDDSQLPKDRFSAERLKGVDSTLKIQPAELGDSAMYLCASSWRPSGGTGELFFGEGSRLTVL.

This clone turned up a few times. V usage is TRBV6-1 and J usage is TRBJ1-5; 9 positions match TRBD1. The CDR3 is 15 residues long. CDR1 MNHNS and CDR2 SASEGT come from the germline V gene. V lost 6 bases, J lost 5 bases, and 8 bases stayed unmatched. CDR3 sequence (DNA): TGTGCCAGCAGAGACCCGGGACAGGGCGATCAGCCCCAGCATTTT. This gives the protein CASRDPGQGDQPQHF.

This clone was recorded once. This chain joins TRBV29-1 and TRBJ2-5; D gene ambiguous. The CDR3 sequence is 14 residues long. The germline V gene has CDR1 SQVTM and CDR2 ANQGSEA. The V end lost 7 bases, the J end lost 1 base, and 16 bases lay between the germline ends. In DNA, the CDR3 is TGCAGCGCAGCTCCTAGACTGGTCCAAGAGACCCAGTACTTC. It is translated as CSAAPRLVQETQYF.

The chain employs TRBV28 and TRBJ1-4; 7 nucleotides line up with TRBD1. The CDR3 has 13 residues. Germline-derived CDR1 and CDR2 are MDHEN and SYDVKM. The ends lost 5 bases at V and 5 bases at J; junction bases unmatched: 2. CDR3 sequence reads: CASSAGQNEKLFF. The CDR3 DNA sequence: TGTGCCAGCAGTGCGGGACAGAATGAAAAACTGTTTTTT.

The chain is built from TRBV7-9 and TRBJ2-4; possible D gene TRBD2, 6 bases. The V end lost 3 bases, the J end lost 0 bases, and 12 bases lay between the germline ends. Looked up from germline, CDR1 is SEHNR and CDR2 is FQNEAQ (reference sequence). This CDR3 spans 16 amino acids. The CDR3 protein is CASSFAEGIAKNIQYF. The CDR3 DNA reads TGTGCCAGCAGCTTCGCGGAGGGTATAGCCAAAAACATTCAGTACTTC.

In this sample, this clone turned up once. An end of the junction does not agree with germline; a read error may underlie this. The rearrangement joins TRBV11-2 to TRBJ2-1; D is uncertain. CDR1 SGHAT and CDR2 FQNNGV come from the germline V gene. The CDR3 spans 14 residues. As DNA, the CDR3 is TGTGCCAGCAGCTTAGAGACATTCCACAATGGGCAGTTCTTC. It encodes CASSLETFHNGQFF.

This chain connects TRBV11-3 to TRBJ1-2; 10 bases match TRBD1. This CDR3 has 17 amino acids. From germline, CDR1 is SGHNT and CDR2 YENEEA. After removal of 0 bases from V and 3 bases from J, the junction contained 7 bases not matched to a gene. The CDR3 spells CASSLEGTGVSDYGYTF. As DNA, the CDR3 is TGTGCCAGCAGCTTAGAGGGGACAGGGGTCTCTGACTATGGCTACACCTTC.

This sequence joins TRBV7-8 and TRBJ2-7; 16 nucleotides match TRBD2. Germline assignment: CDR1 SGHVS and CDR2 FQNEAQ. Trimming took 5 bases from V and 2 from J; bases not matched to a gene: 9. The CDR3 is made up of 18 amino acids. CDR3 sequence reads: CASSPNPGLAGGPYEQYF. CDR3 coding DNA: TGTGCCAGCAGCCCGAACCCGGGACTAGCGGGAGGGCCCTACGAGCAGTACTTC.

V is TRBV12-5 and J is TRBJ2-7; maybe TRBD1 (7 bases). With 2 bases removed from V and 2 bases from J, the gap between germline ends came to 16 bases. Germline values: CDR1 LGHNT, CDR2 FRNRAP. The CDR3 has 16 residues. The CDR3 DNA sequence: TGTGCTAGTGGTTTGCGCCCAGGGGGGAAAACCTACGAGCAGTACTTC. It codes for CASGLRPGGKTYEQYF.

The genes are TRBV10-3 and TRBJ1-5; the match to TRBD1 covers 7 bases. The V segment lost 0 bases and the J segment 5 bases; nucleotides outside the gene matches: 4. The germline gives CDR1 ENHRY, CDR2 SYGVKD. CDR3 length: 15 residues. The CDR3 sequence is CAISESRQGDQPQHF. The CDR3 nucleotides are TGTGCCATCAGTGAGTCGCGACAGGGTGATCAGCCCCAGCATTTT.

The V call is TRBV10-3, the J call TRBJ1-1; 7 bases are a match to TRBD1. This CDR3 region has 12 residues. CDR1 is ENHRY and CDR2 is SYGVKD in the germline V gene. The trim removed 6 bases at V and 5 bases at J, leaving 3 bases unmatched. In nucleotides, the CDR3 is TGTGCCATCAGGGAGACAGGGACTGAAGCTTTCTTT. Its translation is CAIRETGTEAFF.

The rearrangement joins TRBV10-1 to TRBJ2-3; TRBD1 is a possible D gene (6 bases). V lost 4 bases, J lost 3 bases, and 8 bases lay in between. The V gene's germline CDR1 is WNHNN and CDR2 SYGVQD (reference sequence). CDR3 length equals 13 residues. For the CDR3, the DNA is TGCGCCAGCAGTGTGGACAGAACAGATACGCAGTATTTT. Protein: CASSVDRTDTQYF.

This chain connects TRBV7-6 to TRBJ2-2; 8 positions match TRBD1. Germline CDR1 SGHVS, CDR2 FNYEAQ. This CDR3 is 16 amino acids long. Trimming took 6 bases from V and 3 from J; bases not matched to a gene: 9. The CDR3 region is CASSFTGTGDTGELFF. DNA for the CDR3: TGTGCCAGCAGTTTTACCGGGACAGGTGACACCGGGGAGCTGTTTTTT.

The chain is built from TRBV7-2 and TRBJ1-1; D may be TRBD1 (6 bases). This CDR3 is built from 15 residues. Trimming left V 1 base short and J 4 bases short, with 13 bases between. Germline-derived CDR1 and CDR2 are SGHTA and FQGNSA. The CDR3 loop is CASSLVGGGGTEAFF. In nucleotides, the CDR3 is TGTGCCAGCAGCTTAGTAGGGGGGGGTGGCACTGAAGCTTTCTTT.